A selection of T cell receptor beta chains follows, all from one sample in a study of T cell responses to AZD1222 COVID-19 vaccine. Profiled with immunoSEQ multiplex PCR; TCRdb holds only in-frame clones, not every one. There are some 80,000 clones in the sample; roughly 90% occur only once, and over 4.5% lies in the top ten. The input for sequencing was peripheral blood, taken on day 0 of AZD1222 vaccination. Receptors were obtained from an adult in good health. Each CDR3 is given with its conserved first and last residue. D genes are given only for firm matches. Expanded clones are given a class, and other clones once, few, many or no size at all.

v_gene	d_gene	j_gene	abundance	CDR3aa	CDR3nt
TRBV7-8	TRBD1	TRBJ2-7	once	CASSLGGTGNYEQYF	TGTGCCAGCAGCTTAGGAGGGACAGGGAACTACGAGCAGTACTTC
TRBV4-1	-	TRBJ1-2	-	CASSQDTSFRGGYTF	TGCGCCAGCAGCCAAGACACTTCCTTTAGGGGAGGCTACACCTTC
TRBV20-1	-	TRBJ1-2	-	CSATGGGYTF	TGCAGTGCTACCGGTGGGGGCTACACCTTC
TRBV25-1	-	TRBJ2-3	-	CASSEARGTDTQYF	TGTGCCAGCAGTGAGGCCCGTGGCACAGATACGCAGTATTTT
TRBV9	TRBD1	TRBJ2-3	once	CASSALNRGRGTDTQYF	TGTGCCAGCAGCGCCCTAAACAGGGGGCGCGGCACAGATACGCAGTATTTT
TRBV7-6	-	TRBJ2-1	-	CAVASSYNEQFF	TGTGCGGTGGCTAGCTCCTACAATGAGCAGTTCTTC
TRBV15	-	TRBJ1-1	-	CATSRGGVATEAFF	TGTGCCACCAGCAGAGGAGGTGTGGCGACTGAAGCTTTCTTT
TRBV9	-	TRBJ1-4	-	CASSNFYTNEKLFF	TGTGCCAGCAGCAACTTTTATACTAATGAAAAACTGTTTTTT
TRBV7-9	TRBD2	TRBJ2-5	-	CASSSGNSGGETQYF	TGTGCCAGCAGCTCCGGGAATAGCGGGGGCGAGACCCAGTACTTC
TRBV18	TRBD1	TRBJ2-7	-	CASSRETGVYEQYF	TGTGCCAGCTCACGGGAGACAGGGGTCTACGAGCAGTACTTC
TRBV28	-	TRBJ2-1	-	CASSRIGQFF	TGTGCCAGCAGCCGAATTGGGCAGTTCTTC
TRBV27	-	TRBJ1-3	once	CASRVGGNSGNTIYF	TGTGCCAGCAGAGTAGGAGGGAACTCTGGAAACACCATATATTTT
TRBV27	-	TRBJ1-6	-	CASSPQTGGASPLHF	TGTGCCAGCAGTCCACAGACAGGCGGTGCTTCACCCCTCCACTTT
TRBV13	-	TRBJ2-5	-	CASSTWPQETQYF	TGTGCCAGCAGCACTTGGCCGCAAGAGACCCAGTACTTC
TRBV6-5	-	TRBJ2-4	-	CASRNTGSKNIQYF	TGTGCCAGCAGAAACACAGGATCCAAAAACATTCAGTACTTC
TRBV29-1	-	TRBJ1-2	-	CSVSDKALGYTF	TGCAGCGTTTCGGACAAAGCTCTGGGCTACACCTTC
TRBV6-5	TRBD2	TRBJ2-3	-	CASRSSGGSTDTQYF	TGTGCCAGCAGGTCAAGCGGGGGGAGCACAGATACGCAGTATTTT
TRBV29-1	-	TRBJ1-2	once	CSVTGSNYGYTF	TGCAGCGTTACGGGTTCTAACTATGGCTACACCTTC
TRBV18	TRBD1	TRBJ1-6	-	CASSSQGIPYNSPLHF	TGTGCCAGCTCATCACAGGGGATCCCCTATAATTCACCCCTCCACTTT
TRBV2	-	TRBJ2-5	-	CASSERARQETQYF	TGTGCCAGCAGTGAGAGGGCACGGCAAGAGACCCAGTACTTC
TRBV18	-	TRBJ2-5	-	CASSPRQEETQYF	TGTGCCAGCTCACCTCGACAGGAAGAGACCCAGTACTTC
TRBV5-4	-	TRBJ2-5	-	CASSRTGGETQYF	TGTGCCAGCAGCCGAACAGGAGGTGAGACCCAGTACTTC
TRBV15	-	TRBJ2-5	-	CATSRDRGGQETQYF	TGTGCCACCAGCAGAGATCGTGGGGGGCAAGAGACCCAGTACTTC
TRBV5-6	TRBD1	TRBJ1-1	-	CASSLNDRGFPGAFF	TGTGCCAGCAGCTTGAATGACAGGGGTTTTCCAGGAGCTTTCTTT
TRBV5-6	-	TRBJ1-5	-	CASSLEGGGRVEPQHF	TGTGCCAGCAGCTTGGAAGGGGGAGGACGTGTGGAGCCCCAGCATTTT
TRBV3-1/TRBV3-2	-	TRBJ2-7	-	CASSPPSSARGGRKEQYF	TGTGCCAGCAGCCCACCCTCCAGCGCAAGGGGGGGCCGGAAAGAGCAGTACTTC
TRBV5-1	-	TRBJ1-2	-	CASSLGAENNYGYTF	TGCGCCAGCAGCTTGGGCGCGGAAAACAACTATGGCTACACCTTC
TRBV5-1	-	TRBJ1-5	once	CASSWDVNQPQHF	TGCGCCAGCAGCTGGGACGTCAATCAGCCCCAGCATTTT
TRBV18	TRBD1	TRBJ2-7	-	CASSPPGTGSHEQYF	TGTGCCAGCTCACCACCCGGGACAGGGAGCCACGAGCAGTACTTC
TRBV10-3	TRBD1	TRBJ1-2	once	CAISPGQGSDGYTF	TGTGCCATCAGTCCGGGACAGGGTTCCGATGGCTACACCTTC
TRBV30	-	TRBJ1-1	-	CAWSVLKSNTEAFF	TGTGCCTGGAGTGTTCTAAAGTCGAACACTGAAGCTTTCTTT
TRBV7-3	-	TRBJ1-2	-	CASSLGFQEGYTF	TGTGCCAGCAGCTTAGGATTCCAGGAAGGCTACACCTTC
TRBV6-2/TRBV6-3	-	TRBJ2-3	-	CASSPVTDTQYF	TGTGCCAGCAGTCCCGTCACAGATACGCAGTATTTT
TRBV7-8	-	TRBJ1-5	-	CASSSGQMSNQPQHF	TGTGCCAGCAGCTCAGGGCAGATGAGCAATCAGCCCCAGCATTTT
TRBV28	-	TRBJ2-7	-	CASSLQGAYEQYF	TGTGCCAGCAGTTTACAGGGCGCCTACGAGCAGTACTTC
TRBV6-2/TRBV6-3	-	TRBJ1-1	-	CASSYFWGNTEAFF	TGTGCCAGCAGTTACTTCTGGGGAAACACTGAAGCTTTCTTT
TRBV28	-	TRBJ2-7	-	CATITLNAYEQYF	TGTGCCACCATCACCCTTAATGCCTACGAGCAGTACTTC
TRBV28	-	TRBJ2-6	-	CASSLSGPGANVLTF	TGTGCCAGCAGTTTATCTGGGCCGGGGGCCAACGTCCTGACTTTC
TRBV6-5	TRBD2	TRBJ2-7	-	CASSQIGLANEQYF	TGTGCCAGCAGTCAAATTGGACTAGCCAACGAGCAGTACTTC
TRBV5-1	TRBD2	TRBJ2-4	-	CASSLEASGDLLAKNIQYF	TGCGCCAGCAGCTTGGAGGCTAGCGGGGACCTCCTAGCCAAAAACATTCAGTACTTC
TRBV9	-	TRBJ1-3	-	CASSATTSSGNTIYF	TGTGCCAGCAGCGCGACCACGAGCTCTGGAAACACCATATATTTT
TRBV6-1	-	TRBJ2-2	-	CASSEGWTNTGELFF	TGTGCCAGCAGTGAAGGATGGACCAACACCGGGGAGCTGTTTTTT
TRBV3-1/TRBV3-2	TRBD2	TRBJ2-7	-	CASSPGTTAYEQYF	TGTGCCAGCAGCCCGGGGACTACCGCCTACGAGCAGTACTTC
TRBV19	TRBD1	TRBJ1-1	once	CASSTSGTVEAFF	TGTGCCAGTAGTACCTCCGGGACAGTTGAAGCTTTCTTT
TRBV10-3	-	TRBJ2-7	-	CAISDRTYEQYF	TGTGCCATCAGTGACCGCACCTACGAGCAGTACTTC
TRBV5-4	TRBD1	TRBJ2-1	-	CASSFRGSDEQFF	TGTGCCAGCAGCTTCAGGGGGAGCGATGAGCAGTTCTTC
TRBV5-5	-	TRBJ2-2	-	CASSLAGTNTGELFF	TGTGCCAGCAGCTTGGCCGGAACGAACACCGGGGAGCTGTTTTTT
TRBV28	-	TRBJ1-5	-	CASIAAGNQPQHF	TGTGCCAGTATCGCGGCTGGCAATCAGCCCCAGCATTTT
TRBV10-3	-	TRBJ1-1	-	CAISDRNTEAFF	TGTGCCATCAGTGATAGGAACACTGAAGCTTTCTTT
TRBV11-2	-	TRBJ2-7	-	CASSDLRVYEQYF	TGTGCCAGCAGCGATCTGCGGGTCTACGAGCAGTACTTC
TRBV4-1	TRBD1	TRBJ1-1	-	CASSRFLRDRNTEAFF	TGCGCCAGCAGTCGATTTCTCCGGGACAGGAACACTGAAGCTTTCTTT
TRBV2	-	TRBJ1-5	-	CASSPEINQPQHF	TGTGCCAGCAGTCCCGAAATCAATCAGCCCCAGCATTTT
TRBV5-3	-	TRBJ2-7	-	CARRERGCRYEQYF	TGTGCCAGAAGGGAGAGGGGGTGCAGGTACGAGCAGTACTTC
TRBV28	TRBD1	TRBJ2-7	once	CASSSGQSYEQYF	TGTGCCAGCAGTTCGGGACAGAGCTACGAGCAGTACTTC
TRBV27	TRBD1	TRBJ2-4	once	CASSLDRVNIQYF	TGTGCCAGCAGTTTGGACAGGGTAAACATTCAGTACTTC